The rows below give T cell receptor beta chains drawn from one sample of a study of T cell responses to AZD1222 COVID-19 vaccine. The data were produced by immunoSEQ multiplex PCR, yet TCRdb's version contains in-frame clones alone and is incomplete. The sample holds roughly 260,000 clones, more than 85% seen once. This specimen consisted of peripheral blood, obtained on day 0 of AZD1222 vaccination. The receptor source for this set is an adult in good health. Each CDR3 is given without its conserved first and last residue.

j_call: TRBJ1-5
v_call: TRBV2
cdr3_aa: ASSEGGVSWGPQH

j_call: TRBJ2-1
v_call: TRBV7-3
cdr3_aa: ASSLGGGEQF

j_call: TRBJ2-5
v_call: TRBV19
cdr3_aa: ASSGSDQETQY

j_call: TRBJ1-2
v_call: TRBV21-1
cdr3_aa: ASSNRTGEGYT

j_call: TRBJ2-7
v_call: TRBV19
cdr3_aa: ASSMGGQMVYEQY

j_call: TRBJ1-6
v_call: TRBV4-1
cdr3_aa: ASSLTGTSQDSPLH

j_call: TRBJ2-2
v_call: TRBV7-3
cdr3_aa: ASSQLGQGGELF

j_call: TRBJ1-3
v_call: TRBV6-5
cdr3_aa: ASADRSGNTIY

j_call: TRBJ2-5
v_call: TRBV5-4
cdr3_aa: ASSFRLAGVETQY

j_call: TRBJ2-1
v_call: TRBV5-1
cdr3_aa: ASSSGQGFGDEQF

j_call: TRBJ2-1
v_call: TRBV19
cdr3_aa: ASSVTQGPSTADNEQF

j_call: TRBJ2-7
v_call: TRBV24-1
cdr3_aa: ATSDGYTYEQY

j_call: TRBJ1-5
v_call: TRBV3-1/TRBV3-2
cdr3_aa: ASSQETEGIGVSNQPQH

j_call: TRBJ1-2
v_call: TRBV18
cdr3_aa: ASSFDRNYGYT

j_call: TRBJ1-2
v_call: TRBV7-2
cdr3_aa: ASSLEGTVYGYT

j_call: TRBJ1-5
v_call: TRBV2
cdr3_aa: ASTWDRDQPQH

j_call: TRBJ1-1
v_call: TRBV13
cdr3_aa: ASSSDRGLNTEAF

j_call: TRBJ1-5
v_call: TRBV6-6
cdr3_aa: ASRPGTAPQPQH

j_call: TRBJ2-7
v_call: TRBV28
cdr3_aa: ASSPPTGDIYEQY

j_call: TRBJ1-4
v_call: TRBV18
cdr3_aa: ASSLRNEKLF

j_call: TRBJ2-2
v_call: TRBV5-1
cdr3_aa: ASSLVGLDTGELF

j_call: TRBJ2-7
v_call: TRBV19
cdr3_aa: ASNEGIDYEQY

j_call: TRBJ1-1
v_call: TRBV7-2
cdr3_aa: ASSKIPGGNTEAF

j_call: TRBJ2-3
v_call: TRBV25-1
cdr3_aa: ASSVLTGLGHDTQY

j_call: TRBJ1-3
v_call: TRBV28
cdr3_aa: ASSFEDRAGNTIY

j_call: TRBJ2-1
v_call: TRBV5-1
cdr3_aa: ASSLDPAGLDVNEQF

j_call: TRBJ1-1
v_call: TRBV2
cdr3_aa: ASSYHREAF

j_call: TRBJ2-1
v_call: TRBV7-3
cdr3_aa: ASSLGVGEQF

j_call: TRBJ1-2
v_call: TRBV15
cdr3_aa: ATSRGQPGPYSDGYT

j_call: TRBJ2-7
v_call: TRBV4-1
cdr3_aa: ASSRRSTATYEQY

j_call: TRBJ1-4
v_call: TRBV28
cdr3_aa: ASTLGPRLRDEKLF